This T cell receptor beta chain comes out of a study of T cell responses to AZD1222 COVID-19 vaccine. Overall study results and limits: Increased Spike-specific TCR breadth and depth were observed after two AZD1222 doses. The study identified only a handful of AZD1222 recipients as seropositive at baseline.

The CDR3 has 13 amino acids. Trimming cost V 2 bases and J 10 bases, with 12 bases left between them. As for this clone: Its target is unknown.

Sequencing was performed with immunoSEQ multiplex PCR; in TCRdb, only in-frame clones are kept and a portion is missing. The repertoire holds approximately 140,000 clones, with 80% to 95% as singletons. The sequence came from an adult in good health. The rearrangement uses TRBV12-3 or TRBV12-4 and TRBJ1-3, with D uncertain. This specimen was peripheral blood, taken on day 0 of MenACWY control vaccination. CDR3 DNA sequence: TGTGCCAGCAGTTTAAGCGGGCCGAGGACCATATATTTT. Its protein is CASSLSGPRTIYF.